The subject of this entry is one TCR beta chain. These data originate in a study of blood T cell repertoires in COVID-19. Study in general: The origin of the acute and convalescent COVID-19 samples was the United States, Italy and Spain.

The CDR3 is 19 amino acids. As originally analysed: By means of reference gene primer amplification, nucleated cell counts were estimated. Profiling relied on immunoSEQ multiplex PCR, and the TCRdb table lists in-frame clones only, not all of them. V and J calls and clone size are copied from that table; D and trimming were computed from the DNA. This sample has roughly 92,000 clones, with around 87% found just once. The chain uses TRBV21-1 and TRBJ1-2. TRBV21-1 has pseudogene status. This TCR was recovered from a human donor with acute or convalescent COVID-19. The donor label of this sample is uncertain. Sequencing was carried out using peripheral blood. Here the CDR3 DNA reads TGTGCCAGCAGCAAAGCGGGAGGGGATTTTTCCCCCACTGACTATGGCTACACCTTC. This sequence encodes CASSKAGGDFSPTDYGYTF.